The 24 T cell receptor beta chains reported below all come from one sample, sequenced in a study of T cell clonality in common variable immunodeficiency. Measured with immunoSEQ multiplex PCR; TCRdb has only the in-frame clones, and not every one. The sample was found to contain about 43,000 clones, and every one recurs. What was sequenced was peripheral blood mononuclear cells. The receptors come from a person aged 18 to 75 in good health.

This clone was observed many times. Read data end 3 residues before the CDR3 end; the end is taken from the germline J gene. The chain has TRBV2 and TRBJ1-2, with D tentatively TRBD1 (6 bases). V was pared by 6 bases and J by 1 base, with 9 bases between. The germline CDR1 and CDR2 sequences are SNHLY and FYNNEI. This CDR3 is built from 13 residues. The CDR3 bases that were read are TGTGCCAGCAGGGACAGCCTTAACTATGGC. Its translation: CASRDSLNYG. The whole CDR3 reads CASRDSLNYGYTF.

About this clone: A much larger clone differs by one base, so this may be a read error. The observed sequence ends 3 residues before the CDR3 terminus, with the missing tail filled in from the germline J gene. This chain joins TRBV6-1 and TRBJ2-3, with 7 nucleotides matching TRBD1. The CDR3 sequence is 16 residues long. Germline V lookup: CDR1 MNHNS, CDR2 SASEGT. The part of the CDR3 DNA that was read is TGTGCCAGCAGTGATGACAGGGTTCGGAGCAATCAGCCG. Protein: CASSDDRVRSNQP. Given in full, the CDR3 is CASSDDRVRSNQPQYF.

At least ten counts were recorded for this clone. Read sequence stops 3 residues before the CDR3 end, and the germline J gene provides the missing end. The rearrangement uses TRBV14 and TRBJ2-3; a weak D match, TRBD2 (5 bases). The CDR3 loop spans 15 amino acids. Per germline, CDR1 SGHDN and CDR2 FVKESK. V lost 4 bases and J lost 0, with 11 bases in between. The DNA read from the CDR3 is TGTGCCAGCAGCCTGACTACCCCTAGCACAGATACG. It specifies CASSLTTPSTDT. In full, the CDR3 reads CASSLTTPSTDTQYF.

The sample holds many counts of this clone. The CDR3 end is not reached by the read, which stops 3 residues before it; the germline J gene fills it in. The chain has TRBV30 and TRBJ1-4; 7 bases are a match to TRBD1. V lost 3 bases and J lost 5; bases outside the gene matches: 0. The germline CDR1 and CDR2 sequences are GTSNPN and SVGIG (reference sequence). The CDR3 spans 12 residues. CDR3 sequence: CAWRTGNEKLFF. The CDR3 DNA, read in part, is TGTGCCTGGAGGACAGGGAATGAAAAA.

On this clone: The read halts 3 residues ahead of the CDR3 end, with the missing end drawn from the germline J gene. The rearrangement uses TRBV18 and TRBJ2-4, with 11 bases matching TRBD1. The CDR3 is made up of 18 amino acids. CDR1 and CDR2 (germline): KGHSH, LQKENI. CDR3 sequence reads: CASSPFQWTGGSNYGQYF. The covered CDR3 bases are TGTGCCAGCTCACCCTTTCAATGGACAGGGGGCTCGAACTATGGT.

This clone occurred many times. Here the CDR3 reads CASRGQFTDTQYF. Partial CDR3 DNA: TGTGCCAGTAGGGGACAGTTCACAGATACG. The chain carries TRBV19 and TRBJ2-3, with 7 bases lining up with TRBD1. The read finishes 3 residues shy of the CDR3 end, and the germline J gene is used to complete it. J was trimmed by 2 bases and V by 6 bases; bases with no gene match: 2. The germline V gene has CDR1 LNHDA and CDR2 SQIVND (reference sequence). This CDR3 has 13 amino acids.

This clone was detected ten times or more. The read ends 3 residues before the CDR3 terminus; that terminus is restored from the germline J gene. The rearrangement links TRBV11-3 to TRBJ2-7; no clear D gene. CDR1 is SGHNT and CDR2 is YENEEA in the germline V gene. The CDR3 contains 13 residues. V was cut by 0 bases and J by 3 bases, with 6 bases left in between. CDR3 sequence: CASSLDQNYEQYF. Partial CDR3 DNA: TGTGCCAGCAGCTTAGACCAAAACTACGAG. Based on the CDR3 plus reference TRBV11-3 and TRBJ2-7, the full variable domain is EAGVVQSPRYKIIEKKQPVAFWCNPISGHNTLYWYLQNLGQGPELLIRYENEEAVDDSQLPKDRFSAERLKGVDSTLKIQPAELGDSAVYLCASSLDQNYEQYFGPGTRLTVT.

This clone occurred many times. The CDR3 extends 3 residues past the end of the read, so its final part is completed from the germline J gene. This chain joins TRBV20-1 and TRBJ1-5; 8 bases fit TRBD1. The V segment lost 4 bases and the J segment 1 base; nucleotides outside the gene matches: 3. The CDR3 extends over 14 amino acids. Germline V CDR1 and CDR2: DFQATT, SNEGSKA (reference sequence). The part of the CDR3 DNA that was read is TGCAGTGCTATGGACAGGGTGAGCAATCAGCCC. Protein sequence: CSAMDRVSNQP. The whole CDR3 protein reads CSAMDRVSNQPQHF.

This clone has a count of ten or more. The read gets to within 3 residues of the CDR3 end, and the germline J gene fills in the rest. The J gene is TRBJ2-1, the V gene TRBV5-1, with D tentatively TRBD2 (6 bases). V lost 2 bases to trimming and J lost 1 base, with 13 bases between them. In germline, CDR1 is SGHRS, CDR2 YFSETQ. The CDR3 has 16 residues. The CDR3 DNA, read in part, is TGCGCCAGCAGCTTCGGTAGTGGGGGGTCCTACAATGAG. This translates into CASSFGSGGSYNE. The entire CDR3 is CASSFGSGGSYNEQFF. Full variable domain (remainder filled in from reference TRBV5-1 and TRBJ2-1): KAGVTQTPRYLIKTRGQQVTLSCSPISGHRSVSWYQQTPGQGLQFLFEYFSETQRNKGNFPGRFSGRQFSNSRSEMNVSTLELGDSALYLCASSFGSGGSYNEQFFGPGTRLTVL.

Many counts were recorded for this clone. The sequenced part of the CDR3 DNA is TGTGCCAGCAGCCGGCGGAAGACAGGGGAGACC. This gives the protein CASSRRKTGET. Given in full, the CDR3 is CASSRRKTGETQYF. This rearrangement joins TRBV2 to TRBJ2-5; 7 nucleotides line up with TRBD1. Sequencing ends 3 residues short of the CDR3 end; the germline J gene provides the rest. J was trimmed by 5 bases and V by 6 bases; bases with no gene match: 9. Germline lookup yields CDR1 SNHLY and CDR2 FYNNEI. CDR3 length: 14 residues.

This clone has ten or more counts. The CDR3 is cut off 3 residues early in the read; its end comes from the germline J gene. The genes are TRBV6-1 and TRBJ1-1, with D tentatively TRBD1 (6 bases). This CDR3 has 14 amino acids. The germline gives CDR1 MNHNS, CDR2 SASEGT. V was clipped by 2 bases and J by 6 bases, with 13 bases between them. CDR3 sequence reads: CASSELGGRAEAFF. The CDR3 DNA, read in part, is TGTGCCAGCAGTGAACTAGGGGGTCGGGCTGAA.

The sample holds a few counts of this clone. The read comes to an end 3 residues before the CDR3 does, leaving the germline J gene to fill in the end. V usage is TRBV20-1 and J usage is TRBJ2-1; 7 bases map to TRBD2. V lost 2 bases to trimming and J lost 0 bases; unmatched junction nucleotides: 4. The CDR3 runs to 15 residues. In germline, CDR1 is DFQATT, CDR2 SNEGSKA (reference sequence). The CDR3 is CSARWDYLSYNEQFF. The part of the CDR3 DNA that was read is TGCAGTGCTAGATGGGACTACCTCTCCTACAATGAG.

There are many counts of this clone. Read coverage stops 3 residues before the CDR3 terminus; the germline J gene supplies the remainder. The chain uses TRBV6-2 or TRBV6-3 and TRBJ1-5, with 8 positions matching TRBD1. The V gene's germline CDR1 is MNHEY and CDR2 SVGEGT. V dropped 6 bases and J dropped 6; count of bases not matched to a gene: 7. This CDR3 spans 14 amino acids. The CDR3 loop reads CASRPTGDSQPQHF. The sequenced part of the CDR3 DNA is TGTGCCAGCAGACCGACAGGGGACTCTCAGCCC.

The sample holds many counts of this clone. Coverage ceases 3 residues before the CDR3 finishes, and the germline J gene fills in the end. The same CDR3 also results from other DNA sequences found in this sample. This chain connects TRBV18 to TRBJ2-1; D may be TRBD2 (6 bases). CDR3 length: 15 amino acids. Trimming shortened V by 3 bases and J by 1 base, and 10 bases separated the two germline ends. The germline gives CDR1 KGHSH, CDR2 LQKENI. The CDR3 bases that were read are TGTGCCAGCTCACCCCCGGGACTTTCCTACAATGAG. Translating gives CASSPPGLSYNE. Given in full, the CDR3 is CASSPPGLSYNEQFF.

At least ten counts were recorded for this clone. The read is 3 residues too short to cover the CDR3 end, so that end is filled in from the germline J gene. The chain combines TRBV19 with TRBJ2-1; a weak D match, TRBD1 (6 bases). V lost 6 bases to trimming and J lost 0 bases, with 15 bases between them. The germline gives CDR1 LNHDA, CDR2 SQIVND (reference sequence). The CDR3 extends over 16 amino acids. CDR3 region: CASRRSGQSSYNEQFF. Incomplete CDR3 DNA: TGTGCCAGTAGGCGAAGCGGACAGAGCTCCTACAATGAG.

This clone has ten or more counts. Read sequence stops 3 residues before the CDR3 end, and the germline J gene provides the missing end. This chain links TRBV15 with TRBJ2-3, with D perhaps TRBD1 or TRBD2 (5 bases each). The germline V gene has CDR1 LNHNV and CDR2 YYDKDF (reference sequence). The CDR3 length is 14 residues. CDR3: CATSRAVRQGAQYF. Partial CDR3 DNA: TGTGCCACCAGCAGGGCCGTCAGGCAGGGAGCG.

This clone was observed at least ten times. The CDR3 is cut off 3 residues early in the read; its end comes from the germline J gene. J is TRBJ2-1 and V is TRBV2; TRBD2 aligns across 8 bases. The junction had 6 bases not matched to a gene; V was cut back by 4 bases and J by 4 bases. Germline V gene data show CDR1 as SNHLY and CDR2 as FYNNEI. The CDR3 spans 15 residues. The CDR3 bases that were read are TGTGCCAGCAGTGTAACTAGCGGTCAATACAATGAG. Amino acid sequence: CASSVTSGQYNE. From start to end, the CDR3 is CASSVTSGQYNEQFF.

This clone appeared many times. The sequenced fragment ends 3 residues before the CDR3 boundary, so the rest is inferred from the germline J gene. J is TRBJ2-5 and V is TRBV7-3, with 10 nucleotides matching TRBD1. In germline, CDR1 is SGHTA, CDR2 FQGTGA. The CDR3 consists of 17 residues. The ends lost 6 bases at V and 5 bases at J; junction bases unmatched: 15. CDR3 amino acids: CASSQTDRGMRMETQYF. The sequenced CDR3 bases are TGTGCCAGCAGTCAAACGGACAGGGGGATGAGAATGGAGACC. The full variable domain, in which reference TRBV7-3 and TRBJ2-5 provide the parts outside the CDR3, is GAGVSQTPSNKVTEKGKYVELRCDPISGHTALYWYRQSLGQGPEFLIYFQGTGAADDSGLPNDRFFAVRPEGSVSTLKIQRTERGDSAVYLCASSQTDRGMRMETQYFGPGTRLLVL.

There are many counts of this clone. The CDR3 end falls 3 residues outside the read, so it is completed with the germline J gene. The chain combines TRBV30 with TRBJ1-2, with 7 bases aligning to TRBD1. The length of the CDR3 is 15 residues. Germline values: CDR1 GTSNPN, CDR2 SVGIG (reference sequence). J was trimmed by 0 bases and V by 2 bases; bases with no gene match: 6. The CDR3 DNA, read in part, is TGTGCCTGGAGTCAACTTAGGGGGCCTAACTATGGC. Protein: CAWSQLRGPNYG. The complete CDR3 protein is CAWSQLRGPNYGYTF.

This clone was seen only a few times. The CDR3 end lies 3 residues beyond the end of the read and is filled in from the germline J gene. This sequence joins TRBV2 and TRBJ1-6; 8 nucleotides line up with TRBD1. From germline, CDR1 is SNHLY and CDR2 FYNNEI. There are 13 residues in the CDR3. V shed 7 bases, J shed 6 bases, and the junction held 2 bases outside the gene matches. The part of the CDR3 DNA that was read is TGTGCCAGCATGACAGGGGCTAATTCACCC. Encoded protein: CASMTGANSP. The whole CDR3 reads CASMTGANSPLHF.

At least ten counts were recorded for this clone. Sequencing ends 3 residues short of the CDR3 end; the germline J gene provides the rest. J is TRBJ2-2 and V is TRBV5-1; 8 bases line up with TRBD2. This CDR3 contains 17 residues. Germline CDR1 SGHRS, CDR2 YFSETQ. The V gene end was trimmed by 4 bases and the J gene end by 0 bases; junction bases not matched to a gene: 8. Incomplete CDR3 DNA: TGCGCCAGCAGCCCACGTCGACTAGCGACGAACACCGGGGAG. Its translation: CASSPRRLATNTGE. Given in full, the CDR3 is CASSPRRLATNTGELFF.

This clone was seen many times. The DNA ends 3 residues before the CDR3 does, and the rest of the CDR3 is filled in from the germline J gene. This rearrangement joins TRBV7-9 to TRBJ1-2; D might be TRBD1 (6 bases). Germline values: CDR1 SEHNR, CDR2 FQNEAQ (reference sequence). The CDR3 length is 12 residues. Incomplete CDR3 DNA: TGTGCCAGCAGCTGGGCAGGGGAAGGC. Translation gives CASSWAGEG. The complete CDR3 sequence is CASSWAGEGYTF.

In this sample, this clone turned up many times. The sequence runs out 3 residues before the end of the CDR3; the remainder is reconstructed from the germline J gene. V and J are TRBV7-3 and TRBJ2-3, with 7 nucleotides matching TRBD2. Losses at the gene ends were 2 bases for V and 6 bases for J; bases not matched to a gene: 5. The CDR3 spans 14 residues. Germline V gene data show CDR1 as SGHTA and CDR2 as FQGTGA. CDR3: CASSLAGAQDTQYF. The sequenced CDR3 bases are TGTGCCAGCAGCTTAGCGGGAGCACAGGATACG.

This clone has a count of ten or more. Coverage ceases 3 residues before the CDR3 finishes, and the germline J gene fills in the end. The chain has TRBV20-1 and TRBJ2-1; 7 nucleotides line up with TRBD1. V lost 6 bases to trimming and J lost 1 base; unmatched junction nucleotides: 21. The CDR3 is made up of 19 amino acids. Per germline, CDR1 DFQATT and CDR2 SNEGSKA (reference sequence). The sequenced part of the CDR3 DNA is TGCAGTGCGCGCCCCTTAGACAGGGATTACGAGGCGTCCTACAATGAG. Translating it yields CSARPLDRDYEASYNE. The whole CDR3 sequence reads CSARPLDRDYEASYNEQFF.